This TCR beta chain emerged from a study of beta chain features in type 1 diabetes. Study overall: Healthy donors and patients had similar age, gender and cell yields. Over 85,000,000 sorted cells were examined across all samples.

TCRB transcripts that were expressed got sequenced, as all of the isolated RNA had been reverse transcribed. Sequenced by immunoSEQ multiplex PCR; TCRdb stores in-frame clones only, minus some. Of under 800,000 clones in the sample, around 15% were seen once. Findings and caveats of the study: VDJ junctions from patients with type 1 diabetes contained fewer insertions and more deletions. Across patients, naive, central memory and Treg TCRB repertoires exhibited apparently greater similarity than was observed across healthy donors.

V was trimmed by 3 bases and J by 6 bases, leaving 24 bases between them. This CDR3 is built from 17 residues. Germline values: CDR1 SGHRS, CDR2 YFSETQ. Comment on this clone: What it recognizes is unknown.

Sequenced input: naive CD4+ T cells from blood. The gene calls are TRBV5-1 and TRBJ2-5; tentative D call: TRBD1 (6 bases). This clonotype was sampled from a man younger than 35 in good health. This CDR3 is CASSSDSSQEVPKTQYF. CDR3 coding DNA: TGCGCCAGCAGCTCGGACAGTTCCCAAGAGGTTCCGAAGACCCAGTACTTC.